This T cell receptor (beta chain) was captured by sequencing in a study of OX40 agonist ivuxolimab in advanced cancers. As for the study in general: Patients enrolled in dose escalation were diagnosed with hepatocellular carcinoma, melanoma, renal cell or head and neck cancer. Those enrolled were approximately 87% male, with a mean age of roughly 62 years and ages from roughly 20 to 85.

Individuals having autoimmune disease history or systemic immunosuppression were not enrolled. TCRdb's table, derived via immunoSEQ multiplex PCR, lists solely in-frame clones and lacks some. The profile covers 65,000 to 75,000 clones, with approximately 89% appearing a single time and about 1% taken by the ten largest. Study-level results: Several nonresponders also turned out to have low normalized T-cell clonal expansion.

Trimming took off 6 bases at V and 4 bases at J, with 6 bases between the two ends. CDR1 and CDR2 (germline): MNHEY, SVGAGI. The CDR3 loop spans 12 amino acids. On this clone itself: The antigen remains unidentified.

The rearrangement uses TRBV6-5 and TRBJ2-2; D not certain. The sequence was obtained from an adult with an advanced solid tumor such as melanoma, head and neck, liver or kidney cancer. This specimen consisted of CD4+ or CD8+ T cells sorted from blood, obtained in a trial of the OX40 agonist ivuxolimab. CDR3 region: CASSYSTGELFF. In nucleotides, the CDR3 is TGTGCCAGCAGCTACAGCACCGGGGAGCTGTTTTTT.